This TCR beta chain was captured by sequencing in a study of cytomegalovirus exposure and HLA in healthy donors. Per germline, CDR1 LGHNA and CDR2 YSLEER. CDR3 length equals 16 residues. The V end lost 0 bases, the J end lost 13 bases, and 19 bases lay between the germline ends. The PCR made use of 60 Vbeta and 13 Jbeta primers. The protocol was immunoSEQ multiplex PCR, while the TCRdb copy is restricted to in-frame clones and leaves out a portion. The sample records about 110,000 clones, around 75% being singletons. The TCR was taken from a woman in her thirties in good health and CMV-seronegative. Sequences were obtained from PBMCs. The chain combines TRBV4-3 with TRBJ1-6, with TRBD1 as a possible D gene (5 bases). The CDR3 nucleotides read TGCGCCAGCAGCCAAGATAGCCCGGGGGGTGCGGGGCCCCTCCACTTT. Encoded protein: CASSQDSPGGAGPLHF.